Below are 20 T cell receptor beta chains sequenced from a single sample in a study of blood T cell repertoires in COVID-19. Libraries were prepared by immunoSEQ multiplex PCR; TCRdb keeps only in-frame clonotypes and omits some of them. Of 45,000 to 55,000 clones in the sample, around 88% are singletons; the top ten hold around 4.9%. The source material was peripheral blood. The receptors come from a human donor in a cohort sampled during active COVID-19.

V gene TRBV29-1 combines with J gene TRBJ1-3; no clear D gene. The germline CDR1 and CDR2 sequences are SQVTM and ANQGSEA. CDR3 length equals 13 residues. Trimming took 4 bases from V and 2 from J, leaving 9 bases between them. CDR3 DNA sequence: TGCAGCGTTGTATACAATGCTGGAAACACCATATATTTT. Protein sequence: CSVVYNAGNTIYF.

V is TRBV5-6 and J is TRBJ2-3; D is perhaps TRBD2 (5 bases). Trimming removed 2 bases from V and 1 base from J, with 11 bases in between. There are 15 residues in the CDR3. Germline assignment: CDR1 SGHDT and CDR2 YYEEEE. As DNA, the CDR3 is TGTGCCAGCAGCTTCTTCCCCGGGGGCACAGATACGCAGTATTTT. Translating it yields CASSFFPGGTDTQYF.

The CDR3 coding sequence is TGTGCCAGCAGCTTCGGGGAGATGGTAGGCAATCAGCCCCAGCATTTT. It translates to CASSFGEMVGNQPQHF. This sequence joins TRBV7-2 and TRBJ1-5; D is unresolved. This CDR3 has 16 residues. Germline CDR1 SGHTA, CDR2 FQGNSA. V shed 3 bases and J shed 2 bases, with 14 bases lying between them.

The chain uses TRBV3-1 (or the pseudogene TRBV3-2) and TRBJ2-7; 7 nucleotides agree with TRBD2. The length of the CDR3 is 15 residues. Unmatched junction bases numbered 6, after V lost 4 bases and J lost 0 bases. In germline, CDR1 is LGHDT, CDR2 YNNKEL (reference sequence). The CDR3 DNA reads TGTGCCAGCAGCCCCAGAGCGGGGAGCTCCTACGAGCAGTACTTC. It translates to CASSPRAGSSYEQYF.

The V gene is TRBV3-1 (or the pseudogene TRBV3-2), the J gene TRBJ2-1, with D possibly TRBD1 on 5 matching bases. V was shortened by 3 bases and J by 5 bases, with 23 bases between the two germline ends. Per germline, CDR1 LGHDT and CDR2 YNNKEL (reference sequence). The CDR3 runs 18 residues. DNA of the CDR3: TGTGCCAGCAGCCATTACAGGCAGGGCCCCTCAGATAACAATGAGCAGTTCTTC. Translated, it gives CASSHYRQGPSDNNEQFF.

Only a few counts were recorded for this clone. The gene calls are TRBV18 and TRBJ1-6, with D tentatively TRBD1 (5 bases). CDR1 and CDR2 (germline): KGHSH, LQKENI. Trimming removed 4 bases at V and 9 bases at J, with 13 bases between. This CDR3 comprises 14 residues. The CDR3 coding sequence is TGTGCCAGCTCACAGGGGTCCTATGGTTCACCCCTCCACTTT. Its translation is CASSQGSYGSPLHF.

V usage is TRBV19 and J usage is TRBJ2-5, with 8 nucleotides matching TRBD2. CDR1 LNHDA and CDR2 SQIVND come from the germline V gene (reference sequence). The CDR3 covers 15 residues. V lost 3 bases, J lost 0 bases, and 3 bases stayed unmatched. Here the CDR3 DNA reads TGTGCCAGTAGTATTGGCGGGGGGAACCAAGAGACCCAGTACTTC. It codes for CASSIGGGNQETQYF. The full variable domain, with the rest looked up from reference TRBV19 and TRBJ2-5, is DGGITQSPKYLFRKEGQNVTLSCEQNLNHDAMYWYRQDPGQGLRLIYYSQIVNDFQKGDIAEGYSVSREKKESFPLTVTSAQKNPTAFYLCASSIGGGNQETQYFGPGTRLLVL.

V and J are TRBV15 and TRBJ2-7; 7 nucleotides match TRBD1. The trim removed 1 base at V and 6 bases at J, leaving 3 bases unmatched. The CDR3 is 13 amino acids. Germline CDR1 is LNHNV and CDR2 is YYDKDF (reference sequence). For the CDR3, the DNA is TGTGCCACCAGCAGAGCACAGGGGAGCGAGCAGTACTTC. Residues: CATSRAQGSEQYF. Using reference TRBV15 and TRBJ2-7 for the parts outside the CDR3, the full variable domain is DAMVIQNPRYQVTQFGKPVTLSCSQTLNHNVMYWYQQKSSQAPKLLFHYYDKDFNNEADTPDNFQSRRPNTSFCFLDIRSPGLGDTAMYLCATSRAQGSEQYFGPGTRLTVT.

About this clone: A much larger clone is a single base away; this may be a read error. The V call is TRBV4-1, the J call TRBJ1-6; D is possibly TRBD1 (6 bases). There are 16 residues in the CDR3. Germline loops: CDR1 MGHRA, CDR2 YSYEKL. The DNA for the CDR3 is TGCGCCAGCAGCCAGTCCACGACCAGGGGTCCTTCACCCTTCCACTTT. This translates into CASSQSTTRGPSPFHF.

This clone was observed a few times. The J gene is TRBJ2-3, the V gene TRBV30, with 7 bases that match TRBD2. The CDR3 has 14 residues. Germline-derived CDR1 and CDR2 are GTSNPN and SVGIG (reference sequence). With V trimmed by 0 bases and J by 9 bases, 9 bases remained unmatched. The CDR3 region has the DNA TGTGCCTGGAGTGTCCCCAGCGGGGCCGACACGCAGTATTTT. Its translation: CAWSVPSGADTQYF. Supplemented by reference TRBV30 and TRBJ2-3, the full variable domain reads SQTIHQWPATLVQPVGSPLSLECTVEGTSNPNLYWYRQAAGRGLQLLFYSVGIGQISSEVPQNLSASRPQDRQFILSSKKLLLSDSGFYLCAWSVPSGADTQYFGPGTRLTVL.

This clone has more than one count but fewer than ten. J is TRBJ2-3 and V is TRBV10-2; 8 nucleotides match TRBD2. V shed 0 bases and J 0 bases; nucleotides not matched to a gene: 5. The CDR3 extends over 17 amino acids. Looked up from germline, CDR1 is WSHSY and CDR2 is SAAADI. The CDR3 nucleotides are TGCGCCAGCAGTGAGTCAGCGGGAGACCCTAGCACAGATACGCAGTATTTT. Amino acid sequence: CASSESAGDPSTDTQYF.

The V call is TRBV11-3, the J call TRBJ1-3, with TRBD1 as a possible D gene (5 bases). Trimming left V 0 bases short and J 2 bases short, with 20 bases between. The CDR3 spans 19 residues. CDR1 SGHNT and CDR2 YENEEA come from the germline V gene. For the CDR3, the DNA is TGTGCCAGCAGCTTAGACTCGCATGGGGCCGAGGATACTGGAAACACCATATATTTT. Encoded protein: CASSLDSHGAEDTGNTIYF.

The chain recombines TRBV7-9 with TRBJ2-3; 14 bases align to TRBD2. Germline V gives CDR1 SEHNR, CDR2 FQNEAQ (reference sequence). This CDR3 has 18 amino acids. V shed 3 bases, J shed 5 bases, and the junction held 10 bases outside the gene matches. CDR3 DNA: TGTGCCAGCAGCTTTATGTTTGGACTAGCGGGGGGATTAGATACGCAGTATTTT. Its translation: CASSFMFGLAGGLDTQYF.

J is TRBJ2-3 and V is TRBV30; D gene uncertain. Trimming removed 5 bases from V and 5 bases from J, with 14 bases in between. Germline V CDR1 and CDR2: GTSNPN, SVGIG (reference sequence). This CDR3 comprises 13 residues. CDR3: CAWALTKGDTQYF. For the CDR3, the DNA is TGTGCCTGGGCTCTCACTAAAGGAGATACGCAGTATTTT.

The sample holds a few counts of this clone. J is TRBJ1-5 and V is TRBV5-1; 9 bases map to TRBD1. V lost 1 base to trimming and J lost 6 bases; unmatched junction nucleotides: 8. Germline lookup yields CDR1 SGHRS and CDR2 YFSETQ. This CDR3 is built from 16 residues. DNA of the CDR3: TGCGCCAGCAGCTTGACGGGACAGGGCTTAGGTCAGCCCCAGCATTTT. Its protein is CASSLTGQGLGQPQHF.

The chain recombines TRBV6-1 with TRBJ2-3; no definite D call. Germline assignment: CDR1 MNHNS and CDR2 SASEGT. The CDR3 length is 13 residues. Trimming took 1 base from V and 3 from J, leaving 5 bases between them. The CDR3 reads CASSEGQTDTQYF. CDR3 in DNA: TGTGCCAGCAGTGAAGGGCAAACAGATACGCAGTATTTT.

In its sample, this clone was seen once. V usage is TRBV14 and J usage is TRBJ2-3; 12 bases line up with TRBD2. CDR1 SGHDN and CDR2 FVKESK come from the germline V gene. The CDR3 runs 16 residues. The V segment lost 4 bases and the J segment 3 bases; nucleotides outside the gene matches: 5. Here the CDR3 reads CASSLLAGGPTDTQYF. The DNA for the CDR3 is TGTGCCAGCAGCCTCCTAGCGGGGGGGCCGACAGATACGCAGTATTTT.

A single count supports this clone. The rearrangement links TRBV6-1 to TRBJ2-1; 9 bases match TRBD2. From germline, CDR1 is MNHNS and CDR2 SASEGT. The CDR3 covers 17 residues. V lost 0 bases and J lost 5; bases outside the gene matches: 8. CDR3 region: CASSEALVAGGDNEQFF. The CDR3 nucleotides are TGTGCCAGCAGTGAAGCGCTGGTCGCGGGGGGGGACAATGAGCAGTTCTTC.

This sequence joins TRBV9 and TRBJ2-5, with D perhaps matching TRBD2 (5 bases). Trimming took 4 bases from V and 7 from J, leaving 17 bases between them. Germline CDR1 reads SGDLS; CDR2 reads YYNGEE. The CDR3 totals 14 residues. The CDR3 DNA reads as TGTGCCAGCAGCTGGGAGCGGTCTCGAGGGACCCAGTACTTC. Protein: CASSWERSRGTQYF.

This clone appeared a few times. The chain links TRBV10-3 to TRBJ2-1, with 7 bases that match TRBD2. CDR1 and CDR2 from the germline V gene are ENHRY and SYGVKD. This CDR3 region has 15 residues. The ends lost 7 bases at V and 3 bases at J; junction bases unmatched: 9. CDR3 coding DNA: TGTGCCATCATGGGAGCGGGGACCCACTACAATGAGCAGTTCTTC. It specifies CAIMGAGTHYNEQFF.